Below, 20 T cell receptor beta chains from the same sample are listed, as sequenced in a study of blood T cell repertoires in COVID-19. Sequenced by immunoSEQ multiplex PCR; TCRdb stores in-frame clones only, minus some. The sample contains 70,000 to 100,000 clones, around nine tenths of which appear only once. Material: peripheral blood. These receptors came from a woman aged 80 or over with active COVID-19.

This chain joins TRBV28 and TRBJ2-7, with TRBD1 as a possible D gene (5 bases). The CDR3 totals 14 residues. Trimming cost V 0 bases and J 3 bases, with 9 bases left between them. Per the germline V gene, CDR1 is MDHEN and CDR2 is SYDVKM. DNA for the CDR3: TGTGCCAGCAGTTTATGGAACAGGAACTACGAGCAGTACTTC. It is translated as CASSLWNRNYEQYF.

The CDR3 DNA reads as TGTGCCAGCAGTCCGTCTAGCGGGAGGGGGAATGAGCAGTTCTTC. Its translation is CASSPSSGRGNEQFF. V gene TRBV6-5 combines with J gene TRBJ2-1; 12 bases are a match to TRBD2. Germline V lookup: CDR1 MNHEY, CDR2 SVGAGI. Trimming at V came to 5 bases and at J to 7 bases, leaving 6 bases not matched to a gene. CDR3 length equals 15 residues.

V gene TRBV18 combines with J gene TRBJ2-7; TRBD1 aligns across 8 bases. The junction had 4 bases not matched to a gene; V was cut back by 6 bases and J by 0 bases. The CDR3 is 14 residues long. Per the germline V gene, CDR1 is KGHSH and CDR2 is LQKENI. The CDR3 is CASSTTGASYEQYF. The DNA of the CDR3 is TGTGCCAGCTCCACGACAGGGGCCTCCTACGAGCAGTACTTC.

This sequence joins TRBV14 and TRBJ2-3; D may be TRBD2 (6 bases). The CDR3 loop spans 14 amino acids. Germline assignment: CDR1 SGHDN and CDR2 FVKESK. V was clipped by 4 bases and J by 1 base, with 9 bases between them. CDR3 bases: TGTGCCAGCAGCCTAGGCGGGGGCACAGATACGCAGTATTTT. The encoded protein is CASSLGGGTDTQYF. Variable domain in full (rest from reference TRBV14 and TRBJ2-3): EAGVTQFPSHSVIEKGQTVTLRCDPISGHDNLYWYRRVMGKEIKFLLHFVKESKQDESGMPNNRFLAERTGGTYSTLKVQPAELEDSGVYFCASSLGGGTDTQYFGPGTRLTVL.

The sample holds one count of this clone. The chain joins TRBV10-3 to TRBJ2-3; maybe TRBD1 (6 bases). Between the trimmed V and J ends, which lost 6 bases and 5 bases, there was a span of 9 bases. The V gene's germline CDR1 is ENHRY and CDR2 SYGVKD. This CDR3 region has 12 residues. CDR3 coding DNA: TGTGCCATCAGCCAGGGGCTAGATACGCAGTATTTT. Translating it yields CAISQGLDTQYF.

The chain couples TRBV6-5 to TRBJ1-1; D may be TRBD1 (6 bases). The CDR3 loop spans 13 amino acids. Germline V CDR1 and CDR2: MNHEY, SVGAGI. The ends were cut back, 6 bases at V and 2 bases at J, with 10 bases in the middle. The CDR3, as DNA: TGTGCCAGCAGGACGGGGGGCAACACTGAAGCTTTCTTT. It translates to CASRTGGNTEAFF.

The rearrangement uses TRBV5-4 and TRBJ2-3; a possible D gene is TRBD1 (6 bases). This CDR3 region has 17 residues. Germline CDR1 SGHNT, CDR2 YYREEE (reference sequence). The germline V and J ends were trimmed by 5 bases and 0 bases, with 19 bases remaining between them. The CDR3 sequence: CASSSTPGTYSTDTQYF. The CDR3 region has the DNA TGTGCCAGCAGTTCAACTCCCGGGACATATAGCACAGATACGCAGTATTTT.

The V gene is TRBV5-1, the J gene TRBJ2-1; 11 bases are shared with TRBD2. The CDR3 contains 16 residues. Germline assignment: CDR1 SGHRS and CDR2 YFSETQ. V lost 4 bases and J lost 10; bases outside the gene matches: 13. CDR3 coding DNA: TGCGCCAGCAGCCCGATAGCGGGAGGGCCGGTTGACGAGCAGTTCTTC. Encoded protein: CASSPIAGGPVDEQFF. Variable domain in full (rest from reference TRBV5-1 and TRBJ2-1): KAGVTQTPRYLIKTRGQQVTLSCSPISGHRSVSWYQQTPGQGLQFLFEYFSETQRNKGNFPGRFSGRQFSNSRSEMNVSTLELGDSALYLCASSPIAGGPVDEQFFGPGTRLTVL.

The J gene is TRBJ2-3, the V gene TRBV2; TRBD2 matches at 11 bases. Trimming took 5 bases from V and 0 from J; bases not matched to a gene: 7. This CDR3 is built from 17 residues. The V gene's germline CDR1 is SNHLY and CDR2 FYNNEI. CDR3 residues: CASSFSGRGSSTDTQYF. CDR3 nucleotide sequence: TGTGCCAGCAGTTTTAGCGGGAGGGGATCTAGCACAGATACGCAGTATTTT.

The chain employs TRBV10-2 and TRBJ2-3; D is unresolved. Germline CDR1 WSHSY, CDR2 SAAADI. Trimming removed 3 bases at V and 2 bases at J, with 3 bases between. The CDR3 totals 12 residues. The CDR3 nucleotides are TGCGCCAGCAGTGACTCCACAGATACGCAGTATTTT. Translated, it gives CASSDSTDTQYF.

The V gene is TRBV4-3, the J gene TRBJ2-7; 13 positions match TRBD2. The V and J ends lost 4 bases and 4 bases, in that order; junction bases with no gene match: 4. CDR3 length: 15 residues. The germline gives CDR1 LGHNA, CDR2 YSLEER. The CDR3 DNA follows: TGCGCCAGCAGCCGGACTAGCGGGAGCTGGTACGAGCAGTACTTC. It codes for CASSRTSGSWYEQYF.

This chain uses TRBV5-4 with TRBJ2-3, with 12 bases aligning to TRBD2. The germline CDR1 and CDR2 sequences are SGHNT and YYREEE (reference sequence). V shed 0 bases and J 4 bases; nucleotides not matched to a gene: 6. CDR3 length: 17 residues. CDR3 in amino acids: CASSLGRLAGAADTQYF. CDR3 bases: TGTGCCAGCAGCTTGGGGCGACTAGCGGGAGCGGCAGATACGCAGTATTTT.

The chain uses TRBV14 and TRBJ2-7; the match to TRBD2 covers 7 bases. CDR1 SGHDN and CDR2 FVKESK come from the germline V gene. There are 14 residues in the CDR3. With V trimmed by 4 bases and J by 1 base, 4 bases remained unmatched. The CDR3 DNA is TGTGCCAGCAGCCCCAGCGGGATTTCCTACGAGCAGTACTTC. Its protein product is CASSPSGISYEQYF.

This clone occurred once. The J gene is TRBJ1-2, the V gene TRBV28, with D perhaps TRBD1 (5 bases). The ends were cut back, 6 bases at V and 2 bases at J, with 7 bases in the middle. The germline V gene encodes CDR1 MDHEN and CDR2 SYDVKM. This CDR3 spans 12 amino acids. The CDR3: CASSSGNYGYTF. CDR3 in DNA: TGTGCCAGCAGCTCAGGGAACTATGGCTACACCTTC.

V and J are TRBV28 and TRBJ2-2; no firm D call. V gave up 3 bases and J gave up 5 bases, with 7 bases separating them. This CDR3 is 13 amino acids long. CDR1 and CDR2 (germline): MDHEN, SYDVKM. The CDR3 protein is CASSLTRTGELFF. The CDR3 DNA is TGTGCCAGCAGTTTGACTCGAACCGGGGAGCTGTTTTTT.

This clone has a single count. This chain links TRBV6-5 with TRBJ1-4, with D tentatively TRBD1 (5 bases). The CDR3 covers 13 residues. With 6 bases removed from V and 7 bases from J, the gap between germline ends came to 12 bases. CDR1 is MNHEY, CDR2 SVGAGI, per germline. Written as DNA, the CDR3 is TGTGCCAGCAGCGGGTGGGGCGGTGAAAAACTGTTTTTT. Residues: CASSGWGGEKLFF.

V and J are TRBV13 and TRBJ2-7, with 9 bases matching TRBD2. Germline values: CDR1 PRHDT, CDR2 FYEKMQ (reference sequence). The junction had 15 bases not matched to a gene; V was cut back by 2 bases and J by 7 bases. This CDR3 region has 17 residues. CDR3 in amino acids: CASSLRRSGLATGEQYF. CDR3 coding DNA: TGTGCCAGCAGCTTACGTCGGTCTGGACTAGCGACTGGGGAGCAGTACTTC.

The rearrangement joins TRBV7-2 to TRBJ2-5; TRBD2 matches 7 bases. V was pared by 2 bases and J by 4 bases, with 13 bases of the junction left unmatched. Germline-derived CDR1 and CDR2 are SGHTA and FQGNSA. The CDR3 runs 17 residues. The CDR3 DNA reads TGTGCCAGCAGCTTAAACACCGGGACTACCCTAGGAGAGACCCAGTACTTC. Translated: CASSLNTGTTLGETQYF.

The chain couples TRBV28 to TRBJ2-7, with a weak D call TRBD1 (6 bases). V was cut by 6 bases and J by 9 bases, with 24 bases left in between. The V gene's germline CDR1 is MDHEN and CDR2 SYDVKM. This CDR3 is 15 amino acids long. The CDR3 here is CASSTGTTEFFRQYF. The DNA of the CDR3 is TGTGCCAGCAGCACCGGGACAACCGAGTTCTTCCGGCAGTACTTC.

V gene TRBV7-2 combines with J gene TRBJ2-7; 9 bases fit TRBD1. From germline, CDR1 is SGHTA and CDR2 FQGNSA. The CDR3 sequence is 16 residues long. J was trimmed by 3 bases and V by 3 bases; bases with no gene match: 9. CDR3 residues: CASSLTGGSLFYEQYF. The CDR3 DNA sequence: TGTGCCAGCAGCTTGACAGGGGGAAGTCTTTTCTACGAGCAGTACTTC.